The 28 T cell receptor beta chains presented below share a single source sample, sequenced in a study of blood T cell repertoires in COVID-19. Sequencing was performed with immunoSEQ multiplex PCR; in TCRdb, only in-frame clones are kept and a portion is missing. This table holds nearly 80,000 clones, approximately 88% found once. The sequenced sample was peripheral blood. The receptors were sampled from a woman of 80 years or more with active or convalescent COVID-19.

The chain couples TRBV20-1 to TRBJ2-7; D remains unclear. Per the germline V gene, CDR1 is DFQATT and CDR2 is SNEGSKA (reference sequence). The CDR3 covers 11 residues. With 3 bases removed from V and 6 bases from J, the gap between germline ends came to 9 bases. DNA of the CDR3: TGCAGTGCTAGGAAAATAGTCGAGCAGTACTTC. This gives the protein CSARKIVEQYF.

In this sample, this clone turned up a few times. The rearrangement joins TRBV30 to TRBJ2-7; D possibly corresponds to TRBD1 (5 bases). Trimming pared 0 bases from V and 1 base from J, leaving 7 bases between. This CDR3 is built from 13 residues. From germline, CDR1 is GTSNPN and CDR2 SVGIG (reference sequence). The CDR3 nucleotides read TGTGCCTGGAGTGTCGCAGGGTCCTACGAGCAGTACTTC. It specifies CAWSVAGSYEQYF. The full variable domain, with the rest looked up from reference TRBV30 and TRBJ2-7, is SQTIHQWPATLVQPVGSPLSLECTVEGTSNPNLYWYRQAAGRGLQLLFYSVGIGQISSEVPQNLSASRPQDRQFILSSKKLLLSDSGFYLCAWSVAGSYEQYFGPGTRLTVT.

The chain has TRBV28 and TRBJ1-2; a possible D gene is TRBD1 (5 bases). The CDR3 is 15 residues long. CDR1 is MDHEN, CDR2 SYDVKM, per germline. Trimming removed 4 bases at V and 0 bases at J, with 12 bases between. CDR3 nucleotides: TGTGCCAGCAGTTCGCGACAGAATTCTAACTATGGCTACACCTTC. Amino acid sequence: CASSSRQNSNYGYTF.

The chain combines TRBV5-4 with TRBJ2-3; weak D call: TRBD2 (6 bases). The CDR3 is 16 amino acids. Germline V CDR1 and CDR2: SGHNT, YYREEE (reference sequence). V lost 4 bases to trimming and J lost 1 base, with 16 bases between them. In nucleotides, the CDR3 is TGTGCCAGCAGCCCCGGGGGTCCCAGGGGCACAGATACGCAGTATTTT. This gives the protein CASSPGGPRGTDTQYF.

The V and J genes are TRBV15 and TRBJ2-7, with 9 bases aligning to TRBD1. Germline V gene lookup returns CDR1 LNHNV and CDR2 YYDKDF (reference sequence). The V and J ends lost 0 bases and 3 bases, in that order; junction bases with no gene match: 3. There are 15 residues in the CDR3. The CDR3 DNA sequence: TGTGCCACCAGCAGAGATCGGGGACAGGGCTACGAGCAGTACTTC. Its protein is CATSRDRGQGYEQYF. The complete variable domain, with remaining parts taken from reference TRBV15 and TRBJ2-7, reads DAMVIQNPRYQVTQFGKPVTLSCSQTLNHNVMYWYQQKSSQAPKLLFHYYDKDFNNEADTPDNFQSRRPNTSFCFLDIRSPGLGDTAMYLCATSRDRGQGYEQYFGPGTRLTVT.

The gene calls are TRBV9 and TRBJ2-3; D not resolved. The CDR3 sequence is 15 residues long. V dropped 1 base and J dropped 1 base, with 10 bases sitting between them. Per the germline V gene, CDR1 is SGDLS and CDR2 is YYNGEE. CDR3 DNA: TGTGCCAGCAGCGTAACCGGAGCTCGCACAGATACGCAGTATTTT. This codes for CASSVTGARTDTQYF.

The chain uses TRBV30 and TRBJ2-7; 7 bases match TRBD2. V lost 4 bases and J lost 8; bases outside the gene matches: 8. The CDR3 is 12 amino acids. Per germline, CDR1 GTSNPN and CDR2 SVGIG (reference sequence). For the CDR3, the DNA is TGTGCCTGGAACACCGCGGGAGAAAAGCAGTACTTC. It specifies CAWNTAGEKQYF.

The CDR3 DNA follows: TGTGCCTGGAGCTTACTCCTGCGGGGGAACACTGAAGCTTTCTTT. This codes for CAWSLLLRGNTEAFF. V gene TRBV30 combines with J gene TRBJ1-1, with unresolved D. The V end lost 3 bases, the J end lost 1 base, and 15 bases lay between the germline ends. Per the germline V gene, CDR1 is GTSNPN and CDR2 is SVGIG (reference sequence). The CDR3 extends over 15 amino acids. The whole variable domain, remainder taken from reference TRBV30 and TRBJ1-1, is SQTIHQWPATLVQPVGSPLSLECTVEGTSNPNLYWYRQAAGRGLQLLFYSVGIGQISSEVPQNLSASRPQDRQFILSSKKLLLSDSGFYLCAWSLLLRGNTEAFFGQGTRLTVV.

This clone was found a few times. This chain uses TRBV5-4 with TRBJ2-2; 9 nucleotides agree with TRBD2. There are 16 residues in the CDR3. Looked up from germline, CDR1 is SGHNT and CDR2 is YYREEE (reference sequence). Trimming cost V 0 bases and J 7 bases; bases outside gene matches: 7. CDR3 sequence reads: CASSLVARGGYGELFF. Written as DNA, the CDR3 is TGTGCCAGCAGCTTGGTCGCGCGGGGGGGATACGGGGAGCTGTTTTTT.

The chain carries TRBV10-1 and TRBJ2-7; maybe TRBD2 (5 bases). V was pared by 4 bases and J by 8 bases, with 21 bases between. The CDR3 contains 15 residues. Germline values: CDR1 WNHNN, CDR2 SYGVQD (reference sequence). CDR3 DNA sequence: TGCGCCAGCAGTGCTACCGCAGAACAGCGGCAAAAGCAGTACTTC. Translating gives CASSATAEQRQKQYF.

V gene TRBV9 combines with J gene TRBJ2-4, with 11 bases matching TRBD1. The CDR3 contains 17 residues. Germline CDR1 SGDLS, CDR2 YYNGEE. Unmatched junction bases numbered 10, after V lost 4 bases and J lost 4 bases. Here the CDR3 DNA reads TGTGCCAGCAGCCCAGATGGACAGGGGGCAGTGAAAAACATTCAGTACTTC. Translating it yields CASSPDGQGAVKNIQYF.

This chain links TRBV30 with TRBJ2-5, with 8 bases that match TRBD2. Losses at the gene ends were 2 bases for V and 4 bases for J; bases not matched to a gene: 6. The length of the CDR3 is 14 residues. Germline CDR1 reads GTSNPN; CDR2 reads SVGIG (reference sequence). The CDR3 reads CAWSRSGGRETQYF. CDR3 coding DNA: TGTGCCTGGAGTAGGAGCGGGGGACGAGAGACCCAGTACTTC.

The chain couples TRBV7-9 to TRBJ2-7, with 9 bases identical to TRBD1. V trimming: 5 bases; J trimming: 3 bases; junction bases outside the gene matches: 11. The CDR3 has 16 residues. Per germline, CDR1 SEHNR and CDR2 FQNEAQ (reference sequence). DNA of the CDR3: TGTGCCAGCAGCGGACTCGGGACAGGGAGATTCTACGAGCAGTACTTC. Its protein is CASSGLGTGRFYEQYF.

This chain connects TRBV3-1 (or the pseudogene TRBV3-2) to TRBJ2-4; D ambiguous. Germline CDR1 reads LGHDT; CDR2 reads YNNKEL (reference sequence). This CDR3 comprises 15 residues. V dropped 4 bases and J dropped 1 base, with 11 bases sitting between them. In nucleotides, the CDR3 is TGTGCCAGCAGCCCAGGCGTGTCGGCCAAAAACATTCAGTACTTC. Residues: CASSPGVSAKNIQYF.

V is TRBV7-9 and J is TRBJ2-6, with TRBD2 as a possible D gene (5 bases). V was shortened by 4 bases and J by 4 bases, with 14 bases between the two germline ends. The CDR3 extends over 16 amino acids. Germline values: CDR1 SEHNR, CDR2 FQNEAQ (reference sequence). This CDR3 is CASSSGEGLGANVLTF. CDR3 sequence (DNA): TGTGCCAGCAGCTCCGGGGAAGGGCTCGGGGCCAACGTCCTGACTTTC.

The chain uses TRBV5-5 and TRBJ2-7, with 8 positions matching TRBD1. The CDR3 consists of 15 residues. Germline CDR1 SGHKS, CDR2 YYEKEE (reference sequence). The J segment lost 0 bases and the V segment lost 3 bases, leaving 5 bases of the junction unmatched. CDR3 DNA: TGTGCCAGCAGCTCAGGGGGCTCGGGCTCCTACGAGCAGTACTTC. This codes for CASSSGGSGSYEQYF.

The V and J genes are TRBV9 and TRBJ2-5; 11 nucleotides align to TRBD1. With V trimmed by 0 bases and J by 4 bases, 2 bases remained unmatched. The germline V gene has CDR1 SGDLS and CDR2 YYNGEE. The CDR3 totals 15 residues. CDR3 loop: CASSVDGTGGETQYF. The CDR3, as DNA: TGTGCCAGCAGCGTAGACGGGACAGGGGGAGAGACCCAGTACTTC.

This chain connects TRBV3-1 (or the pseudogene TRBV3-2) to TRBJ2-7; 7 bases agree with TRBD2. After removal of 3 bases from V and 7 bases from J, the junction contained 6 bases not matched to a gene. The germline V gene has CDR1 LGHDT and CDR2 YNNKEL (reference sequence). This CDR3 has 13 amino acids. CDR3 loop: CASSQWGREEQYF. The CDR3 DNA reads as TGTGCCAGCAGCCAGTGGGGGAGGGAAGAGCAGTACTTC.

The chain links TRBV5-1 to TRBJ2-7; weak D call: TRBD2 (6 bases). V gave up 4 bases and J gave up 5 bases, with 19 bases separating them. The germline gives CDR1 SGHRS, CDR2 YFSETQ. This CDR3 has 15 amino acids. The CDR3 coding sequence is TGCGCCAGCAGCCCAAGGGCGGGGCCCGCCCACGAGCAGTACTTC. Translation gives CASSPRAGPAHEQYF. Complete variable domain (other parts from reference TRBV5-1 and TRBJ2-7): KAGVTQTPRYLIKTRGQQVTLSCSPISGHRSVSWYQQTPGQGLQFLFEYFSETQRNKGNFPGRFSGRQFSNSRSEMNVSTLELGDSALYLCASSPRAGPAHEQYFGPGTRLTVT.

This chain uses TRBV5-1 with TRBJ1-2; D is unresolved. Germline CDR1 SGHRS, CDR2 YFSETQ. The CDR3 is 15 residues long. V lost 0 bases, J lost 8 bases, and 17 bases lay in between. The CDR3 here is CASSLENSGSRGYTF. Here the CDR3 DNA reads TGCGCCAGCAGCTTGGAGAACAGCGGGTCTAGGGGCTACACCTTC.

J is TRBJ2-7 and V is TRBV6-5; 7 bases align to TRBD1. The CDR3 extends over 13 amino acids. Per germline, CDR1 MNHEY and CDR2 SVGAGI. Losses at the gene ends were 9 bases for V and 1 base for J; bases not matched to a gene: 6. This CDR3 reads CARKGGRSYEQYF. The CDR3, as DNA: TGTGCCAGAAAAGGGGGCAGGTCCTACGAGCAGTACTTC.

This sequence joins TRBV5-5 and TRBJ2-3, with D hard to call. The CDR3 length is 13 residues. V gave up 3 bases and J gave up 5 bases, with 10 bases separating them. CDR1 and CDR2 (germline): SGHKS, YYEKEE (reference sequence). CDR3 amino acids: CASSYPSGDTQYF. The CDR3 DNA reads TGTGCCAGCAGCTACCCATCAGGAGATACGCAGTATTTT.

V gene TRBV6-6 combines with J gene TRBJ1-2; D might be TRBD1 (6 bases). The V and J ends lost 6 bases and 2 bases respectively, with 16 bases between them. CDR3 length equals 15 residues. Germline loops: CDR1 MNHNY, CDR2 SVGAGI (reference sequence). The CDR3 DNA follows: TGTGCCAGCAGGGAGTCAGGACAGCCAAACTATGGCTACACCTTC. It translates to CASRESGQPNYGYTF.

This clone has just one count. The chain recombines TRBV6-5 with TRBJ2-1; TRBD2 aligns across 11 bases. V lost 6 bases to trimming and J lost 11 bases; unmatched junction nucleotides: 12. Germline CDR1 is MNHEY and CDR2 is SVGAGI. The CDR3 extends over 15 amino acids. Here the CDR3 reads CASSRQTSGSLQQFF. CDR3 nucleotides: TGTGCCAGCAGCCGACAAACTAGCGGGAGCCTTCAGCAGTTCTTC.

This chain joins TRBV7-2 and TRBJ2-1, with D possibly TRBD1 on 7 matching bases. V shed 4 bases and J shed 2 bases, with 12 bases lying between them. The CDR3 covers 15 residues. CDR1 is SGHTA, CDR2 FQGNSA, per germline. This CDR3 is CASSSQGGPYNEQFF. The CDR3 DNA is TGTGCCAGCAGCTCCCAGGGGGGTCCCTACAATGAGCAGTTCTTC.

This sequence joins TRBV18 and TRBJ1-1; maybe TRBD1 (6 bases). Trimming removed 3 bases from V and 3 bases from J, with 14 bases in between. This CDR3 is built from 15 residues. Germline lookup yields CDR1 KGHSH and CDR2 LQKENI. DNA for the CDR3: TGTGCCAGCTCACCGACAGGACTGAGTTACACTGAAGCTTTCTTT. Protein: CASSPTGLSYTEAFF. Combining the CDR3 with reference TRBV18 and TRBJ1-1 gives the whole variable domain NAGVMQNPRHLVRRRGQEARLRCSPMKGHSHVYWYRQLPEEGLKFMVYLQKENIIDESGMPKERFSAEFPKEGPSILRIQQVVRGDSAAYFCASSPTGLSYTEAFFGQGTRLTVV.

The genes are TRBV6-2 or TRBV6-3 and TRBJ1-2; the match to TRBD1 covers 10 bases. V dropped 2 bases and J dropped 4; count of bases not matched to a gene: 4. Germline CDR1 is MNHEY and CDR2 is SVGEGT. This CDR3 comprises 15 residues. The CDR3 DNA reads as TGTGCCAGCAGTTACCCGGGACAGGGGTCCTATGGCTACACCTTC. Its protein product is CASSYPGQGSYGYTF.

CDR3 nucleotides: TGTGCCAGCAGTTACTCGGACAGGGGGCGTACTGAAGCTTTCTTT. As protein: CASSYSDRGRTEAFF. The V call is TRBV6-2 or TRBV6-3, the J call TRBJ1-1; 11 nucleotides match TRBD1. The CDR3 is 15 amino acids. CDR1 MNHEY and CDR2 SVGEGT come from the germline V gene. V dropped 0 bases and J dropped 5; count of bases not matched to a gene: 2.